This T cell receptor beta chain emerged from a study of blood T cell repertoires in COVID-19. Study overall: Collection of acute and convalescent COVID-19 samples took place in the United States, Italy and Spain. PBMCs, B-cell-depleted T cells, or T cells were the source of the cDNA or gDNA that made up the material.

Germline V lookup: CDR1 SGHVS, CDR2 FQNEAQ. V was shortened by 4 bases and J by 5 bases, with 13 bases between the two germline ends. The length of the CDR3 is 14 residues. Per the authors' pipeline: Quantification of nucleated cells was approximated via reference gene primer amplification. Libraries were prepared by immunoSEQ multiplex PCR; TCRdb keeps only in-frame clonotypes and omits some of them. That table supplies the V and J calls and clone size; D and trimming were determined from the DNA. The sample yields 60,000 to 85,000 clones, roughly 89% seen once. This TCR came from a woman aged 50 to 65 with active COVID-19. The chain links TRBV7-8 to TRBJ2-3, with a weak D call TRBD2 (5 bases). Input material: peripheral blood. The CDR3 protein is CASSSGPGLDTQYF. The CDR3 DNA is TGTGCCAGCAGCTCAGGCCCGGGATTAGATACGCAGTATTTT.